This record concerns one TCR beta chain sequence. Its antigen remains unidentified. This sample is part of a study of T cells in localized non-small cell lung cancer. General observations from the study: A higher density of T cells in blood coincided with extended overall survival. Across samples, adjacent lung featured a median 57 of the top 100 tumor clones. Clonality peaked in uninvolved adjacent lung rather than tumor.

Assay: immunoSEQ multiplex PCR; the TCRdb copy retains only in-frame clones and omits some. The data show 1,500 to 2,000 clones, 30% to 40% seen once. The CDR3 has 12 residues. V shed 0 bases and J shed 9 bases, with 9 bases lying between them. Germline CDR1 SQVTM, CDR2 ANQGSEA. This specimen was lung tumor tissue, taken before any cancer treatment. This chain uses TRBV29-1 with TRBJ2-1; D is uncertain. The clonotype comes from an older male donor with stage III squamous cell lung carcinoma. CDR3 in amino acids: CSVEDHPPEQFF. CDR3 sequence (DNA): TGCAGCGTTGAAGATCATCCACCTGAGCAGTTCTTC.